Described below is a single T cell receptor (beta chain) sequence and its context. Antigen unknown. TCRdb's table, derived via immunoSEQ multiplex PCR, lists solely in-frame clones and lacks some. Of about 38,000 clones listed, about 90% were seen once; the top ten hold approximately 9.7%. This specimen belongs to a study of OX40 agonist ivuxolimab in advanced cancers. Whole-study context: Each patient was given ivuxolimab into a vein every 2 weeks, at 0.01 to 10 mg/kg. Partial responses were achieved by three patients: one hepatocellular carcinoma, two cutaneous melanoma. Study conclusions and caveats: Antigen targets of the expanded peripheral T cells went undetermined. Clonal expansion among partial responders at 0.1-3.0 mg/kg ranked near the lowest.

The germline V gene has CDR1 MNHEY and CDR2 SVGAGI. V was pared by 2 bases and J by 4 bases, with 12 bases between. The CDR3 is made up of 14 amino acids. V usage is TRBV6-5 and J usage is TRBJ2-7, with no clear D. This sequence originates from an adult with an advanced solid tumor such as melanoma, head and neck, liver or kidney cancer. Sequences were derived from CD4+ or CD8+ T cells sorted from blood, sampled in a trial of the OX40 agonist ivuxolimab. The chain's CDR3 is CASSYAESEYEQYV. The CDR3, as DNA: TGTGCCAGCAGTTACGCCGAGAGCGAGTACGAGCAGTACGTC.